The source of this TCR beta chain is a study of blood T cell repertoires in COVID-19. Study at large: COVID-19 samples, acute and convalescent, were from the United States, Italy and Spain. PBMCs, B-cell-depleted T cells, or T cells provided the cDNA or gDNA that made up the material.

As originally analysed: Reference gene primers were amplified, and this amplification served to estimate nucleated cell counts. Sequenced by immunoSEQ multiplex PCR; TCRdb stores in-frame clones only, minus some. D and trimming come from the DNA, and the V and J calls and clone size come from that table. The sample includes approximately 78,000 clones, 75% to 90% seen only once; the top ten take 18%. The sequenced sample was peripheral blood. This sequence was found in a woman of 80 years or more with acute or convalescent COVID-19.

The chain's CDR3 is CAWSVLAGRGTGELFF. CDR3 DNA sequence: TGTGCCTGGAGTGTCCTAGCGGGGAGGGGCACCGGGGAGCTGTTTTTT. The chain uses TRBV30 and TRBJ2-2; TRBD2 aligns across 9 bases. The length of the CDR3 is 16 residues. Germline CDR1 GTSNPN, CDR2 SVGIG (reference sequence). J was trimmed by 4 bases and V by 0 bases; bases with no gene match: 6.